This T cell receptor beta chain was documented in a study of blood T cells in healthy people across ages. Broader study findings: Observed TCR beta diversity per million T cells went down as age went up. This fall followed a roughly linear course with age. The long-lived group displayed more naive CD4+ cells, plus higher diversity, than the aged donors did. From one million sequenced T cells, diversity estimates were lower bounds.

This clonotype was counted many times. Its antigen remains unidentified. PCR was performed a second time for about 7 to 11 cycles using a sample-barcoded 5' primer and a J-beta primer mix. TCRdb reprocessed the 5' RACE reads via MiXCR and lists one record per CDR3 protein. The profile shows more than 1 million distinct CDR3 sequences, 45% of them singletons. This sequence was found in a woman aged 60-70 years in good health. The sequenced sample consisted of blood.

The CDR3 DNA reads TGTGCCAGCAGCCCCCTTATCAGGGGCGCCTACAATGAGCAGTTCTTC. This gives the protein CASSPLIRGAYNEQFF. The chain has TRBV11-2 and TRBJ2-1; D is possibly TRBD1 (6 bases). V gave up 5 bases and J gave up 2 bases, with 16 bases separating them. This CDR3 spans 16 amino acids. Looked up from germline, CDR1 is SGHAT and CDR2 is FQNNGV.